This TCR beta chain was sequenced in a study of T cell changes during pregnancy in multiple sclerosis. This clone was found once. Clones were sequenced by immunoSEQ multiplex PCR, and TCRdb holds only the in-frame ones, with some missing. The repertoire holds 40,000 or so clones, about 92% seen once, with about an eighth in the top ten. The CDR3 consists of 15 residues. The V end was cut by 0 bases, the J end by 1 base, with 7 bases between. Germline CDR1 and CDR2: SGHDT and YYEEEE. The source of this sequence is a female donor with multiple sclerosis, enrolled in a pregnancy study. The specimen was CD8+ T cells from peripheral blood mononuclear cells, collected in the first trimester of pregnancy. This rearrangement joins TRBV5-6 to TRBJ2-2, with D possibly being TRBD1 (5 bases). CDR3 DNA: TGTGCCAGCAGCTTGGGGCAGGGGAACACCGGGGAGCTGTTTTTT. It encodes CASSLGQGNTGELFF.